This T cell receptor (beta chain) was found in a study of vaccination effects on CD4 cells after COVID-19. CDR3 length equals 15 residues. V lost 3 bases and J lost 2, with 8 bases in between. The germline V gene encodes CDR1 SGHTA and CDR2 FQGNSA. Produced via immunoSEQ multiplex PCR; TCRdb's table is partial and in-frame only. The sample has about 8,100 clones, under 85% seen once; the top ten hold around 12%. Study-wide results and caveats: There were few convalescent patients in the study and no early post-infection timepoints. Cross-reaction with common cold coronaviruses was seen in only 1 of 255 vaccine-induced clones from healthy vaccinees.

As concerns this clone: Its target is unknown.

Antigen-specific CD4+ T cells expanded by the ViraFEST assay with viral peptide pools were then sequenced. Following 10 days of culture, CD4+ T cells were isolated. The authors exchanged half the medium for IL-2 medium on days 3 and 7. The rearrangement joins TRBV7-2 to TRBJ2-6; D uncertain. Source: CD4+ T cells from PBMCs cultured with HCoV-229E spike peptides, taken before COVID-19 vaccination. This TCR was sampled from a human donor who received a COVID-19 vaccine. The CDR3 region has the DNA TGTGCCAGCAGCTTTGCTTCTACTGGGGCCAACGTCCTGACTTTC. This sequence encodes CASSFASTGANVLTF.